One sample yielded the 26 T cell receptor beta chains listed below, sequenced in a study of cytomegalovirus exposure and HLA in healthy donors. Primers for the PCR totalled 60 Vbeta and 13 Jbeta. This table comes from immunoSEQ multiplex PCR, and its TCRdb copy is limited to in-frame clones, with some not included. Of a few hundred thousand clones in the sample, 83% were seen once. The sequencing input was PBMCs. The receptors come from a girl aged 5 to 17 in good health and CMV-seronegative.

On this clone: The same CDR3 also results from other DNA sequences found in this sample. This chain uses TRBV9 with TRBJ1-6, with 7 bases fitting TRBD1. Germline V gives CDR1 SGDLS, CDR2 YYNGEE. CDR3 size: 15 residues. V was pared by 4 bases and J by 9 bases, with 10 bases of the junction left unmatched. The CDR3 is CASSPQGEAGSPLHF. CDR3 bases: TGTGCCAGCAGCCCGCAGGGGGAGGCGGGTTCACCCCTCCACTTT.

V usage is TRBV6-5 and J usage is TRBJ2-1; no definite D call. The CDR3 sequence is 16 residues long. V was cut by 4 bases and J by 0 bases, with 13 bases left in between. CDR1 MNHEY and CDR2 SVGAGI come from the germline V gene. CDR3 in DNA: TGTGCCAGCAGTTTATACTTGCCGGGCTCCTACAATGAGCAGTTCTTC. It translates to CASSLYLPGSYNEQFF.

The CDR3 bases are TGTGCCACCAGCAGAGGTGGTTCGGGCTACGAGCAGTACTTC. Translated, it gives CATSRGGSGYEQYF. This chain joins TRBV15 and TRBJ2-7; D is ambiguous. Trimming removed 1 base from V and 3 bases from J, with 10 bases in between. This CDR3 is built from 14 residues. The V gene's germline CDR1 is LNHNV and CDR2 YYDKDF (reference sequence).

The CDR3 is CASSPIDRIYGYTF. The CDR3, as DNA: TGTGCCAGCAGCCCTATTGACAGAATATATGGCTACACCTTC. This sequence joins TRBV7-6 and TRBJ1-2, with D possibly being TRBD1 (5 bases). Trimming took 5 bases from V and 5 from J, leaving 15 bases between them. Germline V gives CDR1 SGHVS, CDR2 FNYEAQ. The CDR3 is 14 residues long.

This chain joins TRBV27 and TRBJ2-5; D possibly corresponds to TRBD2 (5 bases). The V gene's germline CDR1 is MNHEY and CDR2 SMNVEV (reference sequence). The V end lost 7 bases, the J end lost 8 bases, and 8 bases lay between the germline ends. The length of the CDR3 is 10 residues. The CDR3 DNA reads TGTGCCAGCAAAGGGAGAACCCAGTACTTC. The encoded protein is CASKGRTQYF.

This rearrangement joins TRBV5-1 to TRBJ1-2; 7 bases map to TRBD1. The V gene's germline CDR1 is SGHRS and CDR2 YFSETQ. J was trimmed by 2 bases and V by 4 bases; bases with no gene match: 8. The CDR3 sequence is 15 residues long. The CDR3 sequence: CASSPVGQENYGYTF. In DNA form, the CDR3 reads TGCGCCAGCAGCCCGGTAGGACAGGAGAACTATGGCTACACCTTC. The full variable domain, in which reference TRBV5-1 and TRBJ1-2 provide the parts outside the CDR3, is KAGVTQTPRYLIKTRGQQVTLSCSPISGHRSVSWYQQTPGQGLQFLFEYFSETQRNKGNFPGRFSGRQFSNSRSEMNVSTLELGDSALYLCASSPVGQENYGYTFGSGTRLTVV.

The V call is TRBV7-3, the J call TRBJ2-5; 10 nucleotides align to TRBD2. The CDR3 has 15 amino acids. Germline V lookup: CDR1 SGHTA, CDR2 FQGTGA. Trimming at V came to 0 bases and at J to 3 bases, leaving 1 base not matched to a gene. As DNA, the CDR3 is TGTGCCAGCAGCTTAACTAGCGGGAGGAAAGAGACCCAGTACTTC. Translation gives CASSLTSGRKETQYF.

The chain recombines TRBV4-2 with TRBJ1-2; TRBD1 matches at 7 bases. This CDR3 is built from 14 residues. Trimming at V came to 3 bases and at J to 8 bases, leaving 9 bases not matched to a gene. Looked up from germline, CDR1 is LGHNA and CDR2 is YNFKEQ. The CDR3 is CASSQARGQGGYTF. Written as DNA, the CDR3 is TGTGCCAGCAGCCAGGCAAGGGGGCAGGGCGGCTACACCTTC.

The chain combines TRBV28 with TRBJ2-7; D perhaps matches TRBD2 (5 bases). The germline V gene has CDR1 MDHEN and CDR2 SYDVKM. CDR3 size: 17 residues. Trimming left V 2 bases short and J 2 bases short, with 19 bases between. The CDR3 spells CASSLIASGELAYEQYF. The CDR3 bases are TGTGCCAGCAGTTTAATCGCGAGTGGGGAGCTAGCCTACGAGCAGTACTTC.

V gene TRBV4-1 combines with J gene TRBJ2-3; TRBD1 matches at 8 bases. After removal of 1 base from V and 0 bases from J, the junction contained 6 bases not matched to a gene. The CDR3 runs 17 residues. The germline V gene has CDR1 MGHRA and CDR2 YSYEKL. In nucleotides, the CDR3 is TGCGCCAGCAGCCAAGCGGGGACAGGAGCTAGCACAGATACGCAGTATTTT. Amino acid sequence: CASSQAGTGASTDTQYF.

V and J are TRBV7-9 and TRBJ2-7; D gene uncertain. V was cut by 5 bases and J by 2 bases, with 7 bases left in between. Germline V lookup: CDR1 SEHNR, CDR2 FQNEAQ (reference sequence). The CDR3 is made up of 12 amino acids. The CDR3 region has the DNA TGTGCCAGCAGCCGCCCGGCCTACGAGCAGTACTTC. Translation: CASSRPAYEQYF.

The chain couples TRBV18 to TRBJ2-1; TRBD2 matches 10 bases. The CDR3 is 16 amino acids. Germline V lookup: CDR1 KGHSH, CDR2 LQKENI. J was trimmed by 6 bases and V by 1 base; bases with no gene match: 6. The CDR3 sequence is CASSPQGLAGVNEQFF. CDR3 coding DNA: TGTGCCAGCTCACCACAAGGGCTAGCGGGAGTCAATGAGCAGTTCTTC. The whole variable domain, remainder taken from reference TRBV18 and TRBJ2-1, is NAGVMQNPRHLVRRRGQEARLRCSPMKGHSHVYWYRQLPEEGLKFMVYLQKENIIDESGMPKERFSAEFPKEGPSILRIQQVVRGDSAAYFCASSPQGLAGVNEQFFGPGTRLTVL.

V is TRBV19 and J is TRBJ2-5; no firm D call. Germline-derived CDR1 and CDR2 are LNHDA and SQIVND (reference sequence). The germline V and J ends were trimmed by 6 bases and 2 bases, with 10 bases remaining between them. CDR3 length: 13 amino acids. The chain's CDR3 is CASRQYQQETQYF. CDR3 sequence (DNA): TGTGCCAGTAGGCAATACCAGCAAGAGACCCAGTACTTC.

This rearrangement joins TRBV30 to TRBJ2-2; TRBD2 aligns across 8 bases. This CDR3 comprises 14 residues. Germline values: CDR1 GTSNPN, CDR2 SVGIG (reference sequence). Unmatched junction bases numbered 2, after V lost 1 base and J lost 4 bases. The CDR3 coding sequence is TGTGCCTGGAGTGGTGCGGGAGGCACCGGGGAGCTGTTTTTT. This gives the protein CAWSGAGGTGELFF.

The chain has TRBV5-4 and TRBJ2-3; weak D call: TRBD2 (5 bases). CDR3 size: 15 residues. The V gene lost 4 bases and the J gene lost 1 base, with 13 bases spanning the gap. The germline gives CDR1 SGHNT, CDR2 YYREEE (reference sequence). CDR3 nucleotide sequence: TGTGCCAGCAGCCGAGGGCTGGCCGGCACAGATACGCAGTATTTT. Its protein product is CASSRGLAGTDTQYF.

The rearrangement joins TRBV7-9 to TRBJ1-1; 7 bases agree with TRBD1. V dropped 2 bases and J dropped 5; count of bases not matched to a gene: 8. CDR1 is SEHNR, CDR2 FQNEAQ, per germline (reference sequence). The CDR3 runs 15 residues. The DNA of the CDR3 is TGTGCCAGCAGCTTATTCCGGGACAGCGAGACTGAAGCTTTCTTT. As protein: CASSLFRDSETEAFF.

The V and J genes are TRBV10-3 and TRBJ2-7; D gene unclear. The V and J ends lost 3 bases and 5 bases respectively, with 17 bases between them. This CDR3 region has 15 residues. Germline-derived CDR1 and CDR2 are ENHRY and SYGVKD. DNA for the CDR3: TGTGCCATCAGTGACTCCGGGTCCCGGATGAACGAGCAGTACTTC. This gives the protein CAISDSGSRMNEQYF.

The rearrangement joins TRBV6-5 to TRBJ2-1, with D possibly matching TRBD2 (5 bases). Per the germline V gene, CDR1 is MNHEY and CDR2 is SVGAGI. V was cut by 0 bases and J by 8 bases, with 14 bases left in between. The CDR3 is 15 amino acids. This CDR3 is CASSYSSLAGDEQFF. In nucleotides, the CDR3 is TGTGCCAGCAGTTACTCGAGTCTAGCTGGGGATGAGCAGTTCTTC.

This sequence joins TRBV9 and TRBJ1-6, with D tentatively TRBD1 (6 bases). Trimming pared 0 bases from V and 8 bases from J, leaving 18 bases between. Germline assignment: CDR1 SGDLS and CDR2 YYNGEE. The CDR3 spans 17 residues. The CDR3 DNA reads TGTGCCAGCAGCGTAGGACGGGACACTAGAAGGGATTCACCCCTCCACTTT. It translates to CASSVGRDTRRDSPLHF.

The chain is built from TRBV5-1 and TRBJ1-2, with D tentatively TRBD1 (6 bases). The CDR3 consists of 15 residues. V lost 4 bases and J 2 bases, leaving 15 bases between the germline ends. Per the germline V gene, CDR1 is SGHRS and CDR2 is YFSETQ. The CDR3 reads CASSQAGQTNYGYTF. CDR3 in DNA: TGCGCCAGCAGCCAGGCAGGACAGACCAACTATGGCTACACCTTC.

V is TRBV7-9 and J is TRBJ1-3; D is possibly TRBD1 (5 bases). The CDR3 loop spans 14 amino acids. Trimming took 7 bases from V and 3 from J, leaving 13 bases between them. From germline, CDR1 is SEHNR and CDR2 FQNEAQ (reference sequence). CDR3 amino acids: CASTNAGGGNTIYF. The CDR3 DNA reads as TGTGCCAGCACCAACGCCGGGGGTGGAAACACCATATATTTT. The full variable domain, rest sourced from reference TRBV7-9 and TRBJ1-3, is DTGVSQNPRHKITKRGQNVTFRCDPISEHNRLYWYRQTLGQGPEFLTYFQNEAQLEKSRLLSDRFSAERPKGSFSTLEIQRTEQGDSAMYLCASTNAGGGNTIYFGEGSWLTVV.

V gene TRBV27 combines with J gene TRBJ2-2; no clear D. Germline assignment: CDR1 MNHEY and CDR2 SMNVEV (reference sequence). V was pared by 2 bases and J by 6 bases, with 7 bases between. There are 13 residues in the CDR3. This CDR3 is CASSLRVPGELFF. Written as DNA, the CDR3 is TGTGCCAGCAGTTTACGCGTCCCCGGGGAGCTGTTTTTT.

The genes are TRBV30 and TRBJ2-7; 10 bases are shared with TRBD1. There are 16 residues in the CDR3. The V gene's germline CDR1 is GTSNPN and CDR2 SVGIG (reference sequence). After removal of 0 bases from V and 3 bases from J, the junction contained 8 bases not matched to a gene. For the CDR3, the DNA is TGTGCCTGGAGTGTACGATCGTGGGACAGGGGCTACGAGCAGTACTTC. This codes for CAWSVRSWDRGYEQYF.

This clone was counted only a few times. The J gene is TRBJ1-1, the V gene TRBV4-3, with 12 bases matching TRBD1. This CDR3 has 15 amino acids. V was clipped by 4 bases and J by 4 bases; unmatched bases: 4. From germline, CDR1 is LGHNA and CDR2 YSLEER. CDR3 loop: CASSLGTGGVTEAFF. CDR3 nucleotide sequence: TGCGCCAGCAGCCTTGGGACAGGGGGCGTCACTGAAGCTTTCTTT.

V usage is TRBV6-1 and J usage is TRBJ2-5, with TRBD2 as a possible D gene (5 bases). The tail of the sequence fits TRBJ2-7 better, so the J call may be wrong. Looked up from germline, CDR1 is MNHNS and CDR2 is SASEGT. CDR3 length: 17 residues. For the CDR3, the DNA is TGTGCCAGCAGTGAATATGAGGGCAGGACTTTCTCCTACGAGCAGTACTTC. This encodes CASSEYEGRTFSYEQYF.

The chain links TRBV28 to TRBJ1-2; the match to TRBD1 covers 11 bases. V lost 2 bases to trimming and J lost 8 bases; unmatched junction nucleotides: 7. CDR3 length equals 15 residues. Germline CDR1 MDHEN, CDR2 SYDVKM. In DNA, the CDR3 is TGTGCCAGCAGTTTACGGACAGGGGGCGCGGGAGGCTACACCTTC. Translating gives CASSLRTGGAGGYTF.